This T cell receptor (beta chain) was identified during a study of blood T cell repertoires in COVID-19. Study-level information: The samples span acute and convalescent COVID-19 from the United States, Italy and Spain.

Original processing notes: Cell counts per sample came from amplifying reference gene primers. The protocol was immunoSEQ multiplex PCR, while the TCRdb copy is restricted to in-frame clones and leaves out a portion. V, J and clone size reflect that table, while D and trimming were determined from the DNA. The table shows fewer than 500,000 clones, with roughly 85% occurring only once. Germline loops: CDR1 WSHSY, CDR2 SAAADI. The CDR3 consists of 14 residues. Germline trimming cut 6 bases from V and 5 bases from J; bases unmatched to any gene: 6. The chain has TRBV10-2 and TRBJ2-1, with TRBD2 identical over 8 bases. The sample comprised peripheral blood. The clonotype comes from a woman aged 25-40 years with active or convalescent COVID-19. This CDR3 is CASRLAEANNEQFF. For the CDR3, the DNA is TGCGCCAGCAGACTAGCGGAGGCCAACAATGAGCAGTTCTTC.